This T cell receptor beta chain was sequenced for a study of blood T cell repertoires in COVID-19. The CDR3 loop spans 13 amino acids. Germline V gives CDR1 SGDLS, CDR2 YYNGEE. V was cut by 0 bases and J by 5 bases, with 8 bases left in between. TCRdb keeps only in-frame clones here, not all; method: immunoSEQ multiplex PCR. The sample records around 34,000 clones, about 80% being singletons. The sequence was collected from a man between 45 and 60 years old with acute or convalescent COVID-19. The chain combines TRBV9 with TRBJ1-1; D is ambiguous. Input material: peripheral blood. The DNA of the CDR3 is TGTGCCAGCAGCGTAGACGGGAAGACTGAAGCTTTCTTT. The encoded protein is CASSVDGKTEAFF.